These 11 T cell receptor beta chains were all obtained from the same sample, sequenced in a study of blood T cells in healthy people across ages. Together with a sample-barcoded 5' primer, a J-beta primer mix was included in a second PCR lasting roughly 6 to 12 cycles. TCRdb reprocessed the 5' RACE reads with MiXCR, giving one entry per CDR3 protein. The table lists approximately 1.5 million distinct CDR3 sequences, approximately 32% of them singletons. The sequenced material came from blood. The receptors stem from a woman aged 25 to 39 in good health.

This CDR3 reads CASSLGYGGYTF. The CDR3 DNA follows: TGTGCCAGCAGCTTAGGATACGGGGGCTACACCTTC. The V call is TRBV7-9, the J call TRBJ1-2, with no clear D. V gave up 1 base and J gave up 8 bases, with 8 bases separating them. The CDR3 sequence is 12 residues long. Germline CDR1 and CDR2: SEHNR and FQNEAQ (reference sequence).

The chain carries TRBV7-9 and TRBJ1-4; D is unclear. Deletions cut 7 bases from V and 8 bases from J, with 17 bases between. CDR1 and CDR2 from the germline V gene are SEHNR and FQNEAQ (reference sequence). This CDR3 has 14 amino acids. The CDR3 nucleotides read TGTGCCAGCACCTCCCAAGACATCTTCGAAAAACTGTTTTTT. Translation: CASTSQDIFEKLFF. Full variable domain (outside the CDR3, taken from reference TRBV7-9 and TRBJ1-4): DTGVSQNPRHKITKRGQNVTFRCDPISEHNRLYWYRQTLGQGPEFLTYFQNEAQLEKSRLLSDRFSAERPKGSFSTLEIQRTEQGDSAMYLCASTSQDIFEKLFFGSGTQLSVL.

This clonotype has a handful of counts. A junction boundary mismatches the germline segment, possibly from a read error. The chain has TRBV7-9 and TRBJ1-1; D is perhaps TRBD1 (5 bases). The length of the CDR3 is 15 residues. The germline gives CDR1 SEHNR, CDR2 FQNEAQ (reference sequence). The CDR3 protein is CAGRTNSGQNTEAFF. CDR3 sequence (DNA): TGTGCCGGCAGAACGAACTCGGGGCAGAACACTGAAGCTTTCTTT.

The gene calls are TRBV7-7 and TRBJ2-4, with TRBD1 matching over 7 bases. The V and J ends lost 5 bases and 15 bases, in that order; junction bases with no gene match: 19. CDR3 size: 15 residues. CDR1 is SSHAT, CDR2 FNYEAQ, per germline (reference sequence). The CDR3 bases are TGTGCCAGCAGCCCTGGGACAGCTGGCTCCTACGAGCGGTACTTC. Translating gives CASSPGTAGSYERYF. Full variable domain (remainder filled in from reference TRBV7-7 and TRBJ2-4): GAGVSQSPRYKVTKRGQDVTLRCDPISSHATLYWYQQALGQGPEFLTYFNYEAQPDKSGLPSDRFSAERPEGSISTLTIQRTEQRDSAMYRCASSPGTAGSYERYFGAGTRLSVL.

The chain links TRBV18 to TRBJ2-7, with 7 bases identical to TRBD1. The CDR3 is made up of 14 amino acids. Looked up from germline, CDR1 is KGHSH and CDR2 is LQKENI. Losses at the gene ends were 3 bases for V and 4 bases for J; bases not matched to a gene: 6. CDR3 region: CASSPLTGPYEQYF. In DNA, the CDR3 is TGTGCCAGCTCACCTCTGACAGGGCCGTACGAGCAGTACTTC.

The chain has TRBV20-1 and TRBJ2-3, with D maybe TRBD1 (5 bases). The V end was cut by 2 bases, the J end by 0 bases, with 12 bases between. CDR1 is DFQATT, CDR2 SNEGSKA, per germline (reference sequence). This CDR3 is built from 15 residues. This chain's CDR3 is CSARPNRLSTDTQYF. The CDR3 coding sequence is TGCAGTGCTAGACCAAACAGGTTAAGCACAGATACGCAGTATTTT.

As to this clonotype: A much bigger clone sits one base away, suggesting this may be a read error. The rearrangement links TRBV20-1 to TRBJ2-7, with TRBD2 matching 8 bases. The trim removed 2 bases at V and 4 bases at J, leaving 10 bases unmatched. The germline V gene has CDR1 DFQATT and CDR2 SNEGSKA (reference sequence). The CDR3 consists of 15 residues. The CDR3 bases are TGCAGTGCTAGATCCTCGACTAGCGAGTCTTACGAGCAGTACTTC. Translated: CSARSSTSESYEQYF.

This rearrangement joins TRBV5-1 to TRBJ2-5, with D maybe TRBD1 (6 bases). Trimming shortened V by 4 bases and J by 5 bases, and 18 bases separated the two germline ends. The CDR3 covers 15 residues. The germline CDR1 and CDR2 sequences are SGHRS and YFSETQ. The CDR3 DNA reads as TGCGCCAGCAGCCCCCTTCCAGGGGAAGGGGAGACCCAGTACTTC. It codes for CASSPLPGEGETQYF.

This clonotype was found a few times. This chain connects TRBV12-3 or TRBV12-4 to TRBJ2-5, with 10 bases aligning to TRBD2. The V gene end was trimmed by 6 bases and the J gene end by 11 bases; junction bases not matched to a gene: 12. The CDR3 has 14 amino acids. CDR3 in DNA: TGTGCCAGCAGGCTGGAAGGGACTAGCGTTCCTCAGTACTTC. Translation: CASRLEGTSVPQYF.

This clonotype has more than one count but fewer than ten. CDR3 coding DNA: TGCGCCAGCAGCGACCTGCGACAGTCCAAAGAGACCCAGTACTTC. Translating it yields CASSDLRQSKETQYF. The rearrangement uses TRBV5-1 and TRBJ2-5, with D maybe TRBD1 (5 bases). This CDR3 spans 15 amino acids. Trimming took 4 bases from V and 3 from J, leaving 16 bases between them. Germline-derived CDR1 and CDR2 are SGHRS and YFSETQ.

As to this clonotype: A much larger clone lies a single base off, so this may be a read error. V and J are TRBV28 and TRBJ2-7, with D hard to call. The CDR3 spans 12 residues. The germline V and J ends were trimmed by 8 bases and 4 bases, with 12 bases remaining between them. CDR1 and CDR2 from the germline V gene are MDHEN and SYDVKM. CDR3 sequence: CASENLRYEQYF. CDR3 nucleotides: TGTGCCAGCGAGAATCTGCGTTACGAGCAGTACTTC.